The TCR beta chain described here comes from a study of CD8 T cells in ankylosing spondylitis. This clonotype was counted many times. TCRdb fed the 5' RACE reads into MiXCR, producing one record per CDR3 protein. The sample lists 200,000 to 300,000 distinct CDR3 sequences, roughly 25% occurring once. V lost 4 bases, J lost 8 bases, and 6 bases stayed unmatched. Germline-derived CDR1 and CDR2 are SQVTM and ANQGSEA. The CDR3 consists of 12 residues. The gene calls are TRBV29-1 and TRBJ1-2; 8 nucleotides align to TRBD1. The sequence was obtained from a male donor with ankylosing spondylitis or in good health (not recorded which). Source material: blood, either unsorted or a sorted T cell fraction (not recorded which). The CDR3 is CSVAQGARGYTF. The CDR3 DNA reads TGCAGCGTTGCCCAGGGGGCGAGGGGCTACACCTTC.